A selection of T cell receptor beta chains follows, all from one sample in a study of T cells after yellow fever vaccination. MiXCR, applied by TCRdb to the 5' RACE reads, yields one record per CDR3 protein. The top ten hold roughly 15% of the sample, which has 300,000 to 400,000 distinct CDR3 sequences, roughly 7.5% seen once. The specimen was PBMCs, collected about 49 days after the first yellow fever vaccination. The receptors derive from a man between 18 and 35 years old who received the YFV17D yellow fever vaccine. CDR3s include the opening cysteine and the closing phenylalanine or tryptophan. The order of the fields is D gene, V gene, J gene, clone size, CDR3 DNA, CDR3 protein. A D gene is named only where the DNA matches it firmly. Only part of the rows carry a size: once, few, many, or a class if the clone is expanded.

TRBD2	TRBV7-2	TRBJ2-5	-	TGTGCCAGCAGCTTAGTTTGGACTAGCGGGGGTGGGACCCAGTACTTC	CASSLVWTSGGGTQYF
-	TRBV12-3/TRBV12-4	TRBJ1-5	-	TGTGCCAGCAGCCCGGTGGGTACCCATCAGCCCCAGCATTTT	CASSPVGTHQPQHF
-	TRBV12-3/TRBV12-4	TRBJ2-5	many	TGTGCCAGCAGTCTACCGCCAGGGGAGACCCAGTACTTC	CASSLPPGETQYF
-	TRBV5-4	TRBJ2-2	-	TGTGCCAGCAGCGCCCTAGGCTCCCCCGGGGAGCTGTTTTTT	CASSALGSPGELFF
-	TRBV11-2	TRBJ2-7	-	TGTGCCAGCAGCCGACGGGACAAGGGGGGGTACGAGCAGTACTTC	CASSRRDKGGYEQYF
TRBD2	TRBV5-1	TRBJ2-1	few	TGCGCCAGCAGCTCCCTAGCGGGCTCAGCAGTTCACACCTACAATGAGCAGTTCTTC	CASSSLAGSAVHTYNEQFF
-	TRBV7-2	TRBJ2-3	-	TGTGCCAGCAGTGACAGTAACCCAGGGCGCACAGATACGCAGTATTTT	CASSDSNPGRTDTQYF
TRBD2	TRBV25-1	TRBJ2-1	few	TGTGCCAGCAGTGAATGGACTAGCGGGGGCTCCTACAATGAGCAGTTCTTC	CASSEWTSGGSYNEQFF
TRBD1	TRBV12-3/TRBV12-4	TRBJ1-2	-	TGTGCCAGCAGTACGACAGGGAGTTGGAACTATGGCTACACCTTC	CASSTTGSWNYGYTF
-	TRBV20-1	TRBJ2-3	few	TGCAGTGCTAGAGACCCCTCGGCAGATACGCAGTATTTT	CSARDPSADTQYF
-	TRBV7-2	TRBJ1-1	few	TGTGCCGGCCGGGACACCCTGAACACTGAAGCTTTCTTT	CAGRDTLNTEAFF
-	TRBV19	TRBJ1-6	-	TGTGCCAGTAGCTGGCAAGCAAGAAATTCACCCCTCCACTTT	CASSWQARNSPLHF
-	TRBV18	TRBJ2-3	few	TGTGCCAGCTCACCAATCAGCACAGATACGCAGTATTTT	CASSPISTDTQYF
-	TRBV19	TRBJ2-1	many	TGTGCCAGTAGTTCGACGAGATCCTACAATGAGCAGTTCTTC	CASSSTRSYNEQFF
TRBD2	TRBV6-1	TRBJ2-3	-	TGTGCCAGCACTCCTACACTAGCGGCGTCAGATACGCAGTATTTT	CASTPTLAASDTQYF
-	TRBV29-1	TRBJ2-3	-	TGCAGCGTTTGGACGGTGACAGATACGCAGTATTTT	CSVWTVTDTQYF
TRBD1	TRBV3-1	TRBJ1-1	many	TGTGCCAGCAGCCACACCGGGACAGGGGGCACTGAAGCTTTCTTT	CASSHTGTGGTEAFF
-	TRBV11-2	TRBJ2-5	many	TGTGCCAGCAGCTTAGCCCCCCAGTGGTTAGGGGAGACCCAGTACTTC	CASSLAPQWLGETQYF
-	TRBV7-3	TRBJ1-4	-	TGTGCCAGCAGCTTAACAGGAGGGTCTAATGAAAAACTGTTTTTT	CASSLTGGSNEKLFF
TRBD2	TRBV12-3/TRBV12-4	TRBJ2-2	many	TGTGCCAGCAGCTCTAACTCGGGGGGTACCGGGGAGCTGTTTTTT	CASSSNSGGTGELFF
TRBD1	TRBV5-1	TRBJ2-1	-	TGCGCCAGCAGCTGGGGACAGGGGGCGAGTGAGCAGTTCTTC	CASSWGQGASEQFF
-	TRBV27	TRBJ2-2	few	TGTGCCAGCAGTCACAGGGACTTAACCGGGGAGCTGTTTTTT	CASSHRDLTGELFF
-	TRBV11-2	TRBJ2-7	few	TGTGCCAGCAGCCAGATCAATGGGGGCAGGGGCTCCTACGAGCAGTACTTC	CASSQINGGRGSYEQYF
TRBD1	TRBV5-5	TRBJ2-5	few	TGTGCCAGCAGCCTCTACCGGGACAGGACCCAAGAGACCCAGTACTTC	CASSLYRDRTQETQYF
-	TRBV15	TRBJ1-1	many	TGTGCCACCAGCAGATCCCCAGCTATGAACACTGAAGCTTTCTTT	CATSRSPAMNTEAFF
-	TRBV4-1	TRBJ1-5	few	TGCGCCAGCAGCCAAGATGGAGGGGAATACTCTAATCAGCCCCAGCATTTT	CASSQDGGEYSNQPQHF
-	TRBV29-1	TRBJ1-2	-	TGCAGCGTCGCTCCGGACTGGGCGGAGTACACCTTC	CSVAPDWAEYTF
-	TRBV7-2	TRBJ2-5	-	TGTGCCAGCAGCGGTTCGGGCAGGGTCCAAGAGACCCAGTACTTC	CASSGSGRVQETQYF
-	TRBV4-3	TRBJ2-3	few	TGCGCCAGCAGCCCCAAAGATAAAGATACGCAGTATTTT	CASSPKDKDTQYF
TRBD1	TRBV6-1	TRBJ2-1	-	TGTGCCAGCAGTGACCCGCCGGGGGGGACAGGGGGGAATGAGCAGTTCTTC	CASSDPPGGTGGNEQFF
TRBD1	TRBV7-2	TRBJ1-4	-	TGTGCCAGCAGCGCGGACAGGGGGTCTTCCGAAAAACTGTTTTTT	CASSADRGSSEKLFF
-	TRBV6-1	TRBJ2-3	few	TGTGCCAGCAGTCGACAGACTATCACAGATACGCAGTATTTT	CASSRQTITDTQYF
-	TRBV6-2/TRBV6-3	TRBJ1-6	few	TGTGCCAGCAGTCCTAGGACAGTCTTTAATTCACCCCTCCACTTT	CASSPRTVFNSPLHF
-	TRBV3-1	TRBJ2-5	-	TGTGCCAGCACCCAGCAGTCGGGCCCCCAAGAGACCCAGTACTTC	CASTQQSGPQETQYF
-	TRBV6-2/TRBV6-3	TRBJ2-3	-	TGTGCCAGCAGTTACGGGGCGGGGGCCCGTCAAGGAACGCAGTATTTT	CASSYGAGARQGTQYF
-	TRBV12-3/TRBV12-4	TRBJ2-5	many	TGTGCCAGCAGTTTACTAGCGCACCAAGAGACCCAGTACTTC	CASSLLAHQETQYF
TRBD2	TRBV6-2/TRBV6-3	TRBJ2-1	few	TGTGCCAGCAGTCCACCAAAGGGGACTAGCGGGGGGCAGTTCTTC	CASSPPKGTSGGQFF
TRBD2	TRBV20-1	TRBJ2-1	-	TGCAGTGTTGCGGGGGGGCTAGATGAGCAGTTCTTC	CSVAGGLDEQFF
-	TRBV7-9	TRBJ2-7	-	TGTGCCAGCAGCTTTAATATAAACGAGCAGTACTTC	CASSFNINEQYF
TRBD2	TRBV19	TRBJ2-7	-	TGTGCCACCACAGATAATCGGGGGGGCCAACTCTACGAGCAGTACTTC	CATTDNRGGQLYEQYF
-	TRBV7-9	TRBJ2-3	few	TGTGCCAGCAGCCCTCCTGGGCATACGGATACGCAGTATTTT	CASSPPGHTDTQYF
-	TRBV12-3/TRBV12-4	TRBJ2-7	few	TGTGCCAGCAGTTTAGTCGGGGGAGACGAGCAGTACTTC	CASSLVGGDEQYF
TRBD1	TRBV5-6	TRBJ1-2	-	TGTGCCAGCAGCTTTGGGACAGGGGTGAGCTATGGCTACACCTTC	CASSFGTGVSYGYTF
-	TRBV4-2	TRBJ1-4	many	TGTGCCAGCAGCCAAGATCCGACCTCTCTCGAAAAACTGTTTTTT	CASSQDPTSLEKLFF